The next 14 T cell receptor beta chains were all read from a single sample in a study of cytomegalovirus exposure and HLA in healthy donors. Primers for the PCR totalled 60 Vbeta and 13 Jbeta. Data came from immunoSEQ multiplex PCR; TCRdb stores just in-frame clones and leaves some out. Found here are 150,000 or so clones, roughly 74% of them singletons; the top ten hold 2.5% to 3%. The material sequenced was PBMCs. These receptors came from a man between 18 and 29 years old in good health and CMV-seronegative.

J is TRBJ1-1 and V is TRBV6-5, with D possibly TRBD1 on 5 matching bases. The germline V gene encodes CDR1 MNHEY and CDR2 SVGAGI. Trimming removed 2 bases from V and 1 base from J, with 5 bases in between. The CDR3 is made up of 13 amino acids. In DNA form, the CDR3 reads TGTGCCAGCAGTTACGACAGGAACACTGAAGCTTTCTTT. It is translated as CASSYDRNTEAFF.

This clone was seen a single time. Sequence at one end of the junction differs from germline and may be a read error. For the CDR3, the DNA is TGTGCCAGCAGCCCCGACAGGGTTGCTGGGGCCAACGGCCTGACTTTC. Its translation: CASSPDRVAGANGLTF. The chain uses TRBV9 and TRBJ2-6, with 7 bases that match TRBD1. Germline V gives CDR1 SGDLS, CDR2 YYNGEE. This CDR3 contains 16 residues.

The rearrangement uses TRBV5-1 and TRBJ1-1; 11 bases are shared with TRBD1. CDR1 SGHRS and CDR2 YFSETQ come from the germline V gene. V gave up 3 bases and J gave up 4 bases; unmatched junction bases: 8. The CDR3 runs 16 residues. CDR3 sequence reads: CASSSHPGTGGTEAFF. CDR3 bases: TGCGCCAGCAGCTCGCACCCCGGGACAGGGGGCACTGAAGCTTTCTTT.

This clone was detected only a few times. V gene TRBV5-6 combines with J gene TRBJ2-5, with 7 bases aligning to TRBD1. This CDR3 has 14 amino acids. Per the germline V gene, CDR1 is SGHDT and CDR2 is YYEEEE. V lost 1 base, J lost 4 bases, and 4 bases stayed unmatched. The CDR3 spells CASSLNPGGETQYF. The CDR3 DNA sequence: TGTGCCAGCAGCTTGAACCCAGGGGGAGAGACCCAGTACTTC.

The chain couples TRBV28 to TRBJ1-5; TRBD1 might be the D (5 bases). The germline CDR1 and CDR2 sequences are MDHEN and SYDVKM. The CDR3 is 13 residues long. V shed 7 bases and J shed 3 bases, with 10 bases lying between them. DNA of the CDR3: TGTGCCAGCACACAGGTGATCAATCAGCCCCAGCATTTT. It translates to CASTQVINQPQHF.

The chain joins TRBV5-1 to TRBJ1-6, with a tentative D call TRBD1 (6 bases). The CDR3 runs 14 residues. V was cut by 3 bases and J by 7 bases, with 11 bases left in between. Germline V gives CDR1 SGHRS, CDR2 YFSETQ. The CDR3 sequence is CASSWAGANSPLHF. The CDR3 region has the DNA TGCGCCAGCAGCTGGGCAGGGGCCAATTCACCCCTCCACTTT.

V is TRBV2 and J is TRBJ1-1; unclear D gene. This CDR3 has 12 amino acids. V gave up 3 bases and J gave up 10 bases, with 12 bases separating them. CDR1 and CDR2 from the germline V gene are SNHLY and FYNNEI. DNA for the CDR3: TGTGCCAGCAGTGATAGAGGAGGCTTAGCTTTCTTT. It encodes CASSDRGGLAFF.

The chain uses TRBV11-2 and TRBJ2-1; 8 nucleotides align to TRBD1. With V trimmed by 1 base and J by 3 bases, 5 bases remained unmatched. Germline V gene data show CDR1 as SGHAT and CDR2 as FQNNGV. The CDR3 spans 16 residues. CDR3 loop: CASSLGGQGFYNEQFF. The CDR3 DNA reads as TGTGCCAGCAGCTTAGGCGGACAGGGATTCTACAATGAGCAGTTCTTC.

The rearrangement joins TRBV11-2 to TRBJ2-3; TRBD1 might be the D (7 bases). The CDR3 length is 16 residues. Trimming removed 5 bases at V and 5 bases at J, with 20 bases between. The germline V gene has CDR1 SGHAT and CDR2 FQNNGV. DNA of the CDR3: TGTGCCAGCAGCCGCACCGGGAACAGGGGACTAGATACGCAGTATTTT. It encodes CASSRTGNRGLDTQYF.

CDR3: CASSAYTSAYEQYF. For the CDR3, the DNA is TGTGCCAGCAGCGCCTATACTAGCGCCTACGAGCAGTACTTC. The V call is TRBV5-4, the J call TRBJ2-7, with TRBD2 identical over 7 bases. Germline CDR1 reads SGHNT; CDR2 reads YYREEE (reference sequence). The ends lost 4 bases at V and 2 bases at J; junction bases unmatched: 6. The CDR3 loop spans 14 amino acids.

V usage is TRBV16 and J usage is TRBJ1-5, with D possibly TRBD1 on 5 matching bases. CDR1 is KGHSY and CDR2 is FQNENV in the germline V gene. This CDR3 contains 16 residues. Trimming stripped 3 bases from V and 5 bases from J, with 17 bases between. CDR3 in DNA: TGTGCCAGCAGCCATGTTTGGGGGGAGGTTCATCAGCCCCAGCATTTT. Protein product: CASSHVWGEVHQPQHF.

This clone was seen just once. The V and J genes are TRBV29-1 and TRBJ1-1; a possible D gene is TRBD1 (5 bases). Looked up from germline, CDR1 is SQVTM and CDR2 is ANQGSEA. V lost 4 bases and J 4 bases, leaving 19 bases between the germline ends. The CDR3 is made up of 15 amino acids. CDR3 bases: TGCAGCGTTGCGGTCGGGGGGGAATTCGGCACTGAAGCTTTCTTT. This translates into CSVAVGGEFGTEAFF.

The V gene is TRBV10-3, the J gene TRBJ2-3; maybe TRBD1 (5 bases). Trimming pared 4 bases from V and 3 bases from J, leaving 17 bases between. The CDR3 contains 16 residues. CDR1 and CDR2 (germline): ENHRY, SYGVKD. The CDR3 spells CAISGFIGRATDTQYF. The CDR3 bases are TGTGCCATCAGTGGCTTTATTGGCAGGGCGACAGATACGCAGTATTTT.

The chain has TRBV18 and TRBJ1-5; the match to TRBD1 covers 8 bases. The germline V gene has CDR1 KGHSH and CDR2 LQKENI. The J segment lost 7 bases and the V segment lost 6 bases, leaving 8 bases of the junction unmatched. The length of the CDR3 is 14 residues. DNA of the CDR3: TGTGCCAGCTCTCGCGGACAGGGAATACAGCCCCAGCATTTT. It codes for CASSRGQGIQPQHF.